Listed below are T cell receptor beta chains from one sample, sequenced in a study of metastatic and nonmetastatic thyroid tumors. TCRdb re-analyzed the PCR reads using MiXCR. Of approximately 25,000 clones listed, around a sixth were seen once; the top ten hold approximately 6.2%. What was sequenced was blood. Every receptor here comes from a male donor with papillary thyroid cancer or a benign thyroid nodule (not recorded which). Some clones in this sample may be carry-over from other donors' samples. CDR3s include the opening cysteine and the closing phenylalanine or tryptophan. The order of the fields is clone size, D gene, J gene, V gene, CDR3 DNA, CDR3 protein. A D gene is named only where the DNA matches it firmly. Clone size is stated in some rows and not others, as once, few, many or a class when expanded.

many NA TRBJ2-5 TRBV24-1 TGTGCCACCAGTGCTAGCGCAGAGACCCAGTACTTC CATSASAETQYF
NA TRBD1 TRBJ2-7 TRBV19 TGTGCCAGTAGTACCTCCCGGACAGGGGGTATCTACGAGCAGTACTTC CASSTSRTGGIYEQYF
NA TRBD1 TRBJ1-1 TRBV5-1 TGCGCCAGCAGCCTTGGACAGGCGGAAGCTTTCTTT CASSLGQAEAFF
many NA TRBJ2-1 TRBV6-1 TGTGCCAGCAGAGCCCACCAGCGTGTGGGGCACAATGAGCAGTTCTTC CASRAHQRVGHNEQFF
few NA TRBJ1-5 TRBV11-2 TGTGCCAGCAGCCAGGGACGGATAAGCAATCAGCCCCAGCATTTT CASSQGRISNQPQHF
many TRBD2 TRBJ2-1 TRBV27 TGTGCCAGCAAGCTCTGGGCTAGCGGGAGGAATGAGCAGTTCTTC CASKLWASGRNEQFF
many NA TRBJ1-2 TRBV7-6 TGTGCCAGCAGCGAAGAGGTGGCAGGGGTCTATGGCTACACCTTC CASSEEVAGVYGYTF
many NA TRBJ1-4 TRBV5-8 TGTGCCAGCAGCGGACCTCCCCACACAACTAATGAAAAACTGTTTTTT CASSGPPHTTNEKLFF
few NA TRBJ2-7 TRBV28 TGTGCCAGCAGTGAGACAGATTACGAGCAGTACTTC CASSETDYEQYF
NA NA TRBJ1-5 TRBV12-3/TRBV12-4 TGTGCCAGCAGTTCTATTGGGTGGGCGGTCAATCAGCCCCAGCATTTT CASSSIGWAVNQPQHF
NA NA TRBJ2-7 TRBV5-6 TGTGCCAGCAGTACCCACCTAGGGGATACCTACGAGCAGTACTTC CASSTHLGDTYEQYF
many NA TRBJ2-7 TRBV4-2 TGTGCCAGCAGCGGGTCCGTTCGGACCTACGAGCAGTACTTC CASSGSVRTYEQYF
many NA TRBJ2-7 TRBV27 TGTGCCAGCAGTTTATCCGGGCTACCCCTCTACGAGCAGTACTTC CASSLSGLPLYEQYF
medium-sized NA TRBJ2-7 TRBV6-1 TGTGCCAGCAGTGAAGTTTCTGCGCCAACCTACGAGCAGTACTTC CASSEVSAPTYEQYF
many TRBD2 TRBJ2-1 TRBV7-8 TGTGCCAGCAGCCTAAGAGCGGGAGTGTCAAACGGTGAGCAGTTCTTC CASSLRAGVSNGEQFF
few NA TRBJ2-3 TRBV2 TGTGCCAGCAACCCGGATACGCAGTATTTT CASNPDTQYF
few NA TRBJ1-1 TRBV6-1 TGTGCCAGCAGTGAACTGGACAACACCGAAGCTTTCTTT CASSELDNTEAFF
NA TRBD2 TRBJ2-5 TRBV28 TGTGCCAGCAGTTTATTATCCTGGGCAAAAAGCGGGAGTGGAGAGACCCAGTACTTC CASSLLSWAKSGSGETQYF
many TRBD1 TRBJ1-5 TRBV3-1 TGTGCCAGCAGCCAAGCGACAGGGGTTAATCAGCCCCAGCATTTT CASSQATGVNQPQHF
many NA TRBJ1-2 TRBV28 TGTGCCAGCAGTTCGTGGACAGATTATGGCTACACCTTC CASSSWTDYGYTF
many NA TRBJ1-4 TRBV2 TGTGCCAGCAGCGACGAAAGGGAAGGGGAAAAACTGTTTTTT CASSDEREGEKLFF
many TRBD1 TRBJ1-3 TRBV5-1 TGCGCCAGCAGCTTGGCCCTTATCACAGGGGCTGGAAACACCATATATTTT CASSLALITGAGNTIYF
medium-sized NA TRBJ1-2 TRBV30 TGTGCCTGGAGGAATCCAGGGTATGAGGTGAATGGCTACACCTTC CAWRNPGYEVNGYTF
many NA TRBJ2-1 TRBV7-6 TGTGCCAGCAGCTTAGGGGCAGTGAATGAGCAGTTCTTC CASSLGAVNEQFF
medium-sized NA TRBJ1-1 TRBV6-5 TGTGCCAGCAGTTACTCCCCCAGGACGGTGAACACTGAAGCTTTCTTT CASSYSPRTVNTEAFF
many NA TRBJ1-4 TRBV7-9 TGTGCCAGCAGCTTAGCGCGGTTGGGTGCTAATGAAAAACTGTTTTTT CASSLARLGANEKLFF
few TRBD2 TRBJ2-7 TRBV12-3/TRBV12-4 TGTGCCAGCAGTCCGCGCGGGGGGGGGTCCTCCTACGAGCAGTACTTC CASSPRGGGSSYEQYF
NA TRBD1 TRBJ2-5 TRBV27 TGTGCCAGCATTCCCCGTGACAGGGGGCTGGGAGGGGAGACCCAGTACTTC CASIPRDRGLGGETQYF
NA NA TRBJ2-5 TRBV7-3 TGTGCCAGCAGCTTACAGGTGGCAGAGACCCAATACTTC CASSLQVAETQYF
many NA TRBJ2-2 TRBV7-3 TGTGCCAGCAGCCTAGCGACAGGTGGGGCCGGGGAGCTGTTTTTT CASSLATGGAGELFF